These 16 T cell receptor beta chains were sequenced from one sample in a study of T cells of healthy individuals. One entry per CDR3 protein results from TCRdb running MiXCR on the 5' RACE reads. Of 60,000 to 70,000 distinct CDR3 sequences listed, 15% to 20% are singletons. The receptors shown here come from a human donor in good health.

This clonotype was picked up one time. The chain combines TRBV6-5 with TRBJ2-2, with TRBD2 matching over 7 bases. Trimming took 2 bases from V and 7 from J; bases not matched to a gene: 4. Germline V gene lookup returns CDR1 MNHEY and CDR2 SVGAGI. This CDR3 has 14 residues. CDR3 DNA sequence: TGTGCCAGCAGTTACACTAGCGTTGGCGGGGAGCTGTTTTTT. It codes for CASSYTSVGGELFF.

The chain employs TRBV6-5 and TRBJ1-5; D is unclear. V was shortened by 2 bases and J by 3 bases, with 5 bases between the two germline ends. CDR1 is MNHEY, CDR2 SVGAGI, per germline. The CDR3 is 13 amino acids. CDR3 DNA sequence: TGTGCCAGCAGTTACGATCTCAATCAGCCCCAGCATTTT. Translation: CASSYDLNQPQHF.

This clonotype was seen many times. The V call is TRBV2, the J call TRBJ2-2; no definite D call. Trimming stripped 2 bases from V and 5 bases from J, with 6 bases between. The length of the CDR3 is 13 residues. Germline CDR1 SNHLY, CDR2 FYNNEI. DNA for the CDR3: TGTGCCAGCAGTGAATCTAGTACCGGGGAGCTGTTTTTT. As protein: CASSESSTGELFF.

The DNA of the CDR3 is TGTGCCAGCAGTTACCGAGCAACTAATGAAAAACTGTTTTTT. It encodes CASSYRATNEKLFF. This rearrangement joins TRBV6-2 or TRBV6-3 to TRBJ1-4; D not resolved. Trimming shortened V by 2 bases and J by 0 bases, and 4 bases separated the two germline ends. Germline V gene data show CDR1 as MNHEY and CDR2 as SVGEGT. The CDR3 spans 14 residues.

This clonotype was counted many times. This rearrangement joins TRBV12-3 or TRBV12-4 to TRBJ2-7; D is possibly TRBD1 or TRBD2 (5 bases each). This CDR3 region has 14 residues. The V end lost 2 bases, the J end lost 5 bases, and 13 bases lay between the germline ends. CDR3: CASSLSSGTDEQYF. The DNA for the CDR3 is TGTGCCAGCAGTTTATCGTCCGGGACGGACGAGCAGTACTTC.

This clonotype turned up a few times. The chain couples TRBV7-9 to TRBJ2-7; possibly TRBD1 or TRBD2 for D (5 bases each). With 2 bases removed from V and 0 bases from J, the gap between germline ends came to 11 bases. Germline-derived CDR1 and CDR2 are SEHNR and FQNEAQ (reference sequence). The CDR3 sequence is 15 residues long. The CDR3 protein is CASSLRGRDSYEQYF. Here the CDR3 DNA reads TGTGCCAGCAGCTTAAGGGGACGGGACTCCTACGAGCAGTACTTC.

This clonotype was observed a few times. The V and J genes are TRBV7-9 and TRBJ2-2; the match to TRBD1 covers 7 bases. Losses at the gene ends were 5 bases for V and 8 bases for J; bases not matched to a gene: 11. Germline assignment: CDR1 SEHNR and CDR2 FQNEAQ (reference sequence). There are 15 residues in the CDR3. CDR3 bases: TGTGCCAGCAGCGCCTGGGACAGCCCCGAGGGGGAGCTGTTTTTT. Its protein product is CASSAWDSPEGELFF.

This clonotype was observed a few times. This chain links TRBV20-1 with TRBJ2-1; 7 bases map to TRBD2. The germline gives CDR1 DFQATT, CDR2 SNEGSKA (reference sequence). V gave up 5 bases and J gave up 10 bases; unmatched junction bases: 14. The CDR3 sequence is 14 residues long. The CDR3 region has the DNA TGCAGTGCTCGTTCGGGGAGGGTACAAGGGGAGCAGTTCTTC. Translation gives CSARSGRVQGEQFF.

This clonotype was found many times. The V and J genes are TRBV10-2 and TRBJ2-3, with 11 bases matching TRBD2. With V trimmed by 1 base and J by 5 bases, 2 bases remained unmatched. CDR1 is WSHSY, CDR2 SAAADI, per germline. The CDR3 totals 15 residues. In DNA form, the CDR3 reads TGCGCCAGCAGTGAGTTAGCGGGAGGGGTAGATACGCAGTATTTT. Amino acid sequence: CASSELAGGVDTQYF.

This clonotype has ten or more counts. This chain links TRBV5-1 with TRBJ2-7; perhaps TRBD1 as D (5 bases). Trimming shortened V by 7 bases and J by 2 bases, and 13 bases separated the two germline ends. In germline, CDR1 is SGHRS, CDR2 YFSETQ. The CDR3 sequence is 13 residues long. For the CDR3, the DNA is TGCGCCAGCGCTAAGACAGTCACCTACGAGCAGTACTTC. Its protein is CASAKTVTYEQYF.

The gene calls are TRBV24-1 and TRBJ2-3; no reliable D call. Between the trimmed V and J ends, which lost 3 bases and 4 bases, there was a span of 10 bases. Germline V gene data show CDR1 as KGHDR and CDR2 as SFDVKD. The length of the CDR3 is 14 residues. Written as DNA, the CDR3 is TGTGCCACCAGTGATAGGTCCCCTTCAGATACGCAGTATTTT. Protein: CATSDRSPSDTQYF.

The chain is built from TRBV6-1 and TRBJ1-2; D call uncertain. CDR3 length equals 13 residues. Deletions cut 3 bases from V and 8 bases from J, with 13 bases between. Germline V gene sequence: CDR1 MNHNS, CDR2 SASEGT. DNA of the CDR3: TGTGCCAGCAGTGACCACCCCGAGTCGGGCTACACCTTC. Its protein product is CASSDHPESGYTF.

CDR3 coding DNA: TGTGCCAGCAGCACCCGGGACTCGTACGAGCAGTACTTC. Translated, it gives CASSTRDSYEQYF. This sequence joins TRBV7-8 and TRBJ2-7; D is perhaps TRBD2 (6 bases). The V gene's germline CDR1 is SGHVS and CDR2 FQNEAQ. V shed 5 bases and J shed 4 bases, with 12 bases lying between them. This CDR3 contains 13 residues.

This clonotype showed up many times. V gene TRBV7-3 combines with J gene TRBJ2-3; 9 nucleotides line up with TRBD2. CDR1 and CDR2 from the germline V gene are SGHTA and FQGTGA. Trimming removed 1 base from V and 3 bases from J; junction bases left unmatched: 5. This CDR3 region has 16 residues. In DNA, the CDR3 is TGTGCCAGCAGCTTAAGAGGGACTAGCAGAACAGATACGCAGTATTTT. This translates into CASSLRGTSRTDTQYF.

In its sample, this clonotype was seen many times. The J gene is TRBJ2-7, the V gene TRBV20-1; TRBD2 matches at 13 bases. This CDR3 contains 15 residues. J gave up 4 bases and V 0 bases, and 3 bases lay outside the gene matches. Germline V lookup: CDR1 DFQATT, CDR2 SNEGSKA (reference sequence). CDR3 sequence (DNA): TGCAGTGCTAGAGATGGACTAGCGGGAGTTTACGAGCAGTACTTC. Its translation: CSARDGLAGVYEQYF.

This clonotype was observed many times. The rearrangement links TRBV12-3 or TRBV12-4 to TRBJ2-7, with D possibly called TRBD1 or TRBD2 (5 bases each). This CDR3 has 12 residues. Trimming cost V 5 bases and J 9 bases, with 14 bases left between them. The CDR3, as DNA: TGTGCCAGCAGTCCTGGGACCGGGACGCAGTACTTC. The encoded protein is CASSPGTGTQYF.